Listed below are T cell receptor beta chains from one sample, sequenced in a study of PD-1 blockade in classical Hodgkin lymphoma. Sequencing was performed with immunoSEQ multiplex PCR; in TCRdb, only in-frame clones are kept and a portion is missing. Found here are 100,000 or so clones, approximately 89% of them singletons; the top ten hold 15% to 20%. The specimen was peripheral blood mononuclear cells (PBMCs), collected before the fourth cycle of nivolumab. Every receptor here comes from a human donor with classical Hodgkin lymphoma. The CDR3 runs from the conserved cysteine through the conserved F or W. The D gene is left open where the match is weak. Not all rows give a size; the values are once, few, many and, for expanded clones, a class.

CDR3aa	CDR3nt	abundance	v_gene	j_gene	len	d_gene
CASSLSIGNEQYF	TGTGCCAGCAGTTTATCCATCGGAAACGAGCAGTACTTC	.	TRBV27	TRBJ2-7	13	.
CASSGSPSPYEQYF	TGTGCCAGCAGTGGGAGTCCGTCTCCCTACGAGCAGTACTTC	.	TRBV28	TRBJ2-7	14	.
CSVGEGNEQFF	TGCAGCGTTGGGGAGGGCAATGAGCAGTTCTTC	.	TRBV29-1	TRBJ2-1	11	TRBD2
CASSVTSVTDTQYF	TGTGCCAGCAGCGTAACTAGTGTCACAGATACGCAGTATTTT	.	TRBV9	TRBJ2-3	14	.
CASGLLASGGLGELFF	TGTGCCAGCGGTCTCTTGGCTAGCGGGGGGCTAGGGGAGCTGTTTTTT	.	TRBV27	TRBJ2-2	16	TRBD2
CASRGDGGSNQPQHF	TGTGCCAGCAGGGGGGACGGCGGGAGCAATCAGCCCCAGCATTTT	once	TRBV28	TRBJ1-5	15	.
CASSLGGDGTDTQYF	TGTGCCAGCAGCTTAGGGGGGGACGGCACAGATACGCAGTATTTT	.	TRBV7-9	TRBJ2-3	15	.
CASSPGANQPQHF	TGTGCCAGCAGTCCAGGGGCAAATCAGCCCCAGCATTTT	.	TRBV6-5	TRBJ1-5	13	.
CASSLAGGIDEQYF	TGTGCCAGCAGTCTAGCGGGAGGAATTGACGAGCAGTACTTC	.	TRBV25-1	TRBJ2-7	14	TRBD2
CASSLGTGFAEAFF	TGTGCCAGCAGCTTGGGGACAGGGTTCGCTGAAGCTTTCTTT	.	TRBV7-2	TRBJ1-1	14	TRBD1
CASSRTVSDEQYF	TGTGCCAGCAGCCGGACGGTCTCTGACGAGCAGTACTTC	.	TRBV28	TRBJ2-7	13	.
CASSKVKRGTVAYEQYF	TGTGCCAGCAGCAAAGTAAAACGAGGGACAGTAGCCTACGAGCAGTACTTC	.	TRBV21-1	TRBJ2-7	17	.
CAISESTHAEQYF	TGTGCCATCAGTGAGTCGACTCATGCCGAGCAGTACTTC	.	TRBV10-3	TRBJ2-7	13	.
CADATDTQYF	TGTGCGGATGCGACTGATACGCAGTATTTT	.	TRBV7-9	TRBJ2-3	10	.
CASSLGAGTDTF	TGTGCCAGCAGCCTTGGGGCCGGGACAGACACCTTC	.	TRBV14	TRBJ1-2	12	TRBD1
CASSMGTTGISQPQHF	TGTGCCAGTAGTATGGGGACGACAGGGATTAGTCAGCCCCAGCATTTT	.	TRBV19	TRBJ1-5	16	TRBD1
CASSYRTGGNTEAFF	TGTGCCAGCAGTTACAGGACAGGGGGAAACACTGAAGCTTTCTTT	.	TRBV6-5	TRBJ1-1	15	TRBD1
CAISESGVGELFF	TGTGCCATCAGTGAGTCGGGGGTCGGGGAGCTGTTTTTT	.	TRBV10-3	TRBJ2-2	13	.
CASRRGTEAFF	TGTGCCAGCCGCCGGGGCACTGAAGCTTTCTTT	.	TRBV19	TRBJ1-1	11	.
CASSSGQNYHEQYF	TGTGCCAGCAGCTCGGGACAGAACTATCACGAGCAGTACTTC	.	TRBV5-6	TRBJ2-7	14	TRBD1
CASSPLGDRRNYGYTF	TGTGCCAGCTCACCACTAGGGGACAGGCGAAACTATGGCTACACCTTC	.	TRBV18	TRBJ1-2	16	TRBD1
CASSESIGRGLGYTF	TGTGCCAGCAGTGAATCGATCGGCAGGGGGCTTGGCTACACCTTC	.	TRBV6-1	TRBJ1-2	15	TRBD1
CAFVGPIGGYTF	TGTGCCTTTGTCGGCCCTATTGGTGGCTACACCTTC	many	TRBV30	TRBJ1-2	12	.
CASSYGQGVTDTQYF	TGTGCCAGCAGTTACGGACAGGGGGTTACAGATACGCAGTATTTT	.	TRBV6-6	TRBJ2-3	15	TRBD1
CASSQEPGGGTGELFF	TGTGCCAGCAGCCAAGAGCCGGGAGGGGGGACCGGGGAGCTGTTTTTT	.	TRBV4-2	TRBJ2-2	16	TRBD2
CASSSSASGSQETQYF	TGTGCCAGCAGTTCCTCAGCGAGCGGGTCCCAAGAGACCCAGTACTTC	once	TRBV28	TRBJ2-5	16	.
CASSFISTGGKGTEAFF	TGTGCCAGCAGCTTCATCTCAACAGGGGGAAAAGGCACTGAAGCTTTCTTT	.	TRBV7-2	TRBJ1-1	17	TRBD1
CASSLNGLAGLITETQYF	TGCGCCAGCAGCTTGAATGGACTAGCGGGATTAATAACAGAGACCCAGTACTTC	.	TRBV5-1	TRBJ2-5	18	TRBD2
CSVEDWTGGTIQYF	TGCAGCGTTGAAGACTGGACAGGGGGGACCATTCAGTACTTC	.	TRBV29-1	TRBJ2-4	14	TRBD1
CASSSWTSGLEGKLNEQFF	TGTGCCAGCTCATCCTGGACTAGCGGGTTGGAGGGAAAGCTCAATGAGCAGTTCTTC	few	TRBV27	TRBJ2-1	19	TRBD2
CASSRSSDRGGYGYTF	TGCGCCAGCAGCCGATCGTCGGACAGGGGCGGCTATGGCTACACCTTC	.	TRBV4-1	TRBJ1-2	16	TRBD1
CASSSTPSWSDTQYF	TGTGCCAGCAGCTCGACCCCCTCATGGTCAGATACGCAGTATTTT	.	TRBV13	TRBJ2-3	15	.
CASSEKGSPSGANVLTF	TGTGCCAGCAGTGAAAAAGGCAGCCCCTCTGGGGCCAACGTCCTGACTTTC	.	TRBV6-1	TRBJ2-6	17	.
CARNAKGYSNQPQHF	TGTGCCAGAAATGCTAAGGGGTATAGCAATCAGCCCCAGCATTTT	.	TRBV27	TRBJ1-5	15	.
CASTGQGGANYGYTF	TGTGCCAGCACCGGACAGGGGGGAGCTAACTATGGCTACACCTTC	.	TRBV28	TRBJ1-2	15	TRBD1
CASSQDALGWAEQYF	TGTGCCAGCAGCCAAGATGCACTAGGTTGGGCCGAGCAGTACTTC	.	TRBV4-2	TRBJ2-7	15	.
CASSVGPRSGMYQETQYF	TGTGCCAGCAGTGTCGGCCCCCGTAGCGGGATGTACCAAGAGACCCAGTACTTC	few	TRBV2	TRBJ2-5	18	TRBD2
CASGRDVSYEQYF	TGTGCCAGCGGCAGGGACGTCTCCTACGAGCAGTACTTC	.	TRBV7-9	TRBJ2-7	13	.
CASSLTRNDYGYTF	TGTGCCAGCAGCTTAACTAGGAACGACTATGGCTACACCTTC	.	TRBV7-2	TRBJ1-2	14	.
CASTSGQGRNQPQHF	TGTGCCAGCACCTCGGGACAGGGACGCAATCAGCCCCAGCATTTT	few	TRBV27	TRBJ1-5	15	TRBD1
CAWKASGRNEQFF	TGTGCCTGGAAGGCTAGCGGGAGGAATGAGCAGTTCTTC	.	TRBV30	TRBJ2-1	13	TRBD2
CTSSHAMYSNQPQHF	TGCACCAGCAGCCACGCGATGTATAGCAATCAGCCCCAGCATTTT	.	TRBV1	TRBJ1-5	15	.
CASSPLRVSGNTEAFF	TGTGCCAGCAGTCCCCTCCGAGTGTCGGGGAACACTGAAGCTTTCTTT	.	TRBV27	TRBJ1-1	16	.
CASSFTSGNEQFF	TGTGCCAGCAGCTTCACTAGCGGCAATGAGCAGTTCTTC	.	TRBV13	TRBJ2-1	13	TRBD2
CASSHGTNYGYTF	TGTGCCAGCAGCCACGGGACTAACTATGGCTACACCTTC	.	TRBV6-5	TRBJ1-2	13	.
CASSITSAYNEQFF	TGTGCCAGCAGTATTACTAGCGCATACAATGAGCAGTTCTTC	.	TRBV6-4	TRBJ2-1	14	TRBD2